This T cell receptor beta chain came from a study of cytomegalovirus exposure and HLA in healthy donors. The study's findings and limits: Per a prior analysis, the majority of TCR beta V segments were productive roughly 90% or roughly 30% of the time. In vitro work confirmed that three CMV-associated chains recognize CMV antigens.

This clone was counted once. The target antigen is unknown. V was cut by 5 bases and J by 4 bases, with 21 bases left in between. The germline V gene encodes CDR1 SGHVS and CDR2 FQNEAQ. CDR3 length: 17 residues. Amplification used 60 Vbeta primers and 13 Jbeta primers. The data were produced by immunoSEQ multiplex PCR, yet TCRdb's version contains in-frame clones alone and is incomplete. This sample carries about 130,000 clones, 65% to 90% of them seen once, and the ten largest clones take around 0.7%. The TCR was taken from a man between 18 and 29 years old in good health and CMV-seronegative. The chain links TRBV7-8 to TRBJ1-5, with a tentative D call TRBD1 (6 bases). Sequencing was carried out using PBMCs. DNA of the CDR3: TGTGCCAGCAGCCTACTAACAATGGGACAAGGGAATCAGCCCCAGCATTTT. This gives the protein CASSLLTMGQGNQPQHF. The complete variable domain, with remaining parts taken from reference TRBV7-8 and TRBJ1-5, reads GAGVSQSPRYKVAKRGQDVALRCDPISGHVSLFWYQQALGQGPEFLTYFQNEAQLDKSGLPSDRFFAERPEGSVSTLKIQRTQQEDSAVYLCASSLLTMGQGNQPQHFGDGTRLSIL.